This T cell receptor (beta chain) was sequenced in a study of spatial heterogeneity in lung cancer. Points from the study as a whole: Mutation counts in tumors were tracked by counts of expanded intratumoral alpha and beta TCRs.

This clonotype was seen ten or more times. Its antigen is not identified. In TCRdb, the 5' RACE reads were re-called with MiXCR into one record per CDR3 protein. The sample lists around 8,800 distinct CDR3 sequences; 6.5% to 8.5% were seen once. Time point reported: sample taken at primary tumor resection. A total of approximately 69 untreated early-stage non-small cell lung cancer patients served as donors. Unsorted whole RNA samples from tumor, nontumor lung or frozen PBMC were sequenced. From germline, CDR1 is LGHNA and CDR2 YNFKEQ. V lost 6 bases and J lost 5, with 16 bases in between. The CDR3 consists of 15 residues.

This receptor was identified in a male donor with early-stage non-small cell lung cancer. The chain has TRBV4-2 and TRBJ2-2, with D possibly TRBD2 on 6 matching bases. Sequenced material: lung tumor tissue, taken at surgery. CDR3 DNA: TGTGCCAGCAGTAGTCCAGCGGGCTTTACCGGGGAGCTGTTTTTT. Protein: CASSSPAGFTGELFF.